These 15 T cell receptor beta chains were sequenced from one sample in a study of T-cell reconstitution after alpha-beta-depleted transplantation in children. Unique molecular identifiers were built into the TCRbeta library. A single record per CDR3 protein comes from TCRdb applying MiXCR to the PCR reads. The sample yields 300,000 to 400,000 distinct CDR3 sequences, 23% seen once. The source material was PBMCs, mostly from graft donor cells, sampled 180 days after TCRalphabeta/CD19-depleted stem cell transplant. The receptor source for this set is a male patient younger than 18 who had a stem cell transplant for acute lymphoblastic leukemia, so the T cells may come from the graft donor.

This clonotype was observed a few times. The chain recombines TRBV20-1 with TRBJ2-1; 8 bases map to TRBD2. The CDR3 length is 18 residues. CDR1 and CDR2 (germline): DFQATT, SNEGSKA (reference sequence). V gave up 5 bases and J gave up 0 bases; unmatched junction bases: 15. The CDR3 bases are TGCAGTGCTCGGACTAGCCCTCTCATACCGAGCTCCTACAATGAGCAGTTCTTC. The encoded protein is CSARTSPLIPSSYNEQFF.

This clonotype is a singleton in its sample. The chain joins TRBV11-1 to TRBJ1-3; 7 bases are shared with TRBD1. Germline V CDR1 and CDR2: SGHAT, FQDESV (reference sequence). This CDR3 has 18 amino acids. The ends lost 5 bases at V and 4 bases at J; junction bases unmatched: 17. Here the CDR3 reads CASSEGAAPSKSGNTIYF. CDR3 DNA: TGTGCCAGCAGCGAGGGGGCAGCACCCAGTAAGAGCGGAAACACCATATATTTT.

This clonotype was seen a few times. CDR3 coding DNA: TGTGCCAGCTCACCTCTAGGGGAAGATGGCTACACCTTC. Amino acids: CASSPLGEDGYTF. This chain joins TRBV18 and TRBJ1-2; weak D call: TRBD1 (5 bases). Trimming stripped 3 bases from V and 6 bases from J, with 11 bases between. The germline CDR1 and CDR2 sequences are KGHSH and LQKENI. The CDR3 consists of 13 residues.

This clonotype was picked up a small number of times. This sequence joins TRBV20-1 and TRBJ2-3; 8 bases are shared with TRBD2. CDR3 length: 16 residues. The V gene end was trimmed by 1 base and the J gene end by 1 base; junction bases not matched to a gene: 7. Germline lookup yields CDR1 DFQATT and CDR2 SNEGSKA (reference sequence). DNA for the CDR3: TGCAGTGCTAGAGCCCCGGGACTAGGGGGCACAGATACGCAGTATTTT. Amino acid sequence: CSARAPGLGGTDTQYF.

This clonotype was observed a handful of times. The CDR3 nucleotides are TGTGCCAGCAGTTTGTCGGTTGCGGGTGGCTACACCTTC. It yields the protein CASSLSVAGGYTF. The chain recombines TRBV12-3 or TRBV12-4 with TRBJ1-2, with D unresolved. Deletions cut 3 bases from V and 7 bases from J, with 12 bases between. The CDR3 extends over 13 amino acids.

This clonotype was seen ten or more times. J is TRBJ2-6 and V is TRBV10-3, with TRBD1 matching 12 bases. The CDR3 sequence is 16 residues long. The germline gives CDR1 ENHRY, CDR2 SYGVKD. The J segment lost 1 base and the V segment lost 8 bases, leaving 3 bases of the junction unmatched. Here the CDR3 reads CAIGGQGASGANVLTF. The CDR3 coding sequence is TGTGCCATCGGGGGACAGGGGGCATCTGGGGCCAACGTCCTGACTTTC.

The CDR3 DNA sequence: TGTGCCAGCAGCCAGGGGGCAGGGAGGTACAATGAGCAGTTCTTC. It encodes CASSQGAGRYNEQFF. The V gene is TRBV6-4, the J gene TRBJ2-1; 8 nucleotides line up with TRBD1. The CDR3 is 15 residues long. The germline CDR1 and CDR2 sequences are MRHNA and SNTAGT. After removal of 6 bases from V and 4 bases from J, the junction contained 8 bases not matched to a gene.

This clonotype was recorded a few times. This chain links TRBV5-1 with TRBJ2-3; 14 bases map to TRBD2. The CDR3 runs 17 residues. Germline CDR1 is SGHRS and CDR2 is YFSETQ. The trim removed 3 bases at V and 5 bases at J, leaving 8 bases unmatched. The CDR3 protein is CASSYWTSGRQRDTQYF. As DNA, the CDR3 is TGCGCCAGCAGCTACTGGACTAGCGGGAGGCAGAGAGATACGCAGTATTTT. Full variable domain (remainder filled in from reference TRBV5-1 and TRBJ2-3): KAGVTQTPRYLIKTRGQQVTLSCSPISGHRSVSWYQQTPGQGLQFLFEYFSETQRNKGNFPGRFSGRQFSNSRSEMNVSTLELGDSALYLCASSYWTSGRQRDTQYFGPGTRLTVL.

Only a few counts were recorded for this clonotype. The rearrangement links TRBV9 to TRBJ2-1, with TRBD2 matching 7 bases. Germline V gene sequence: CDR1 SGDLS, CDR2 YYNGEE. Germline trimming cut 2 bases from V and 6 bases from J; bases unmatched to any gene: 8. The CDR3 length is 15 residues. The CDR3 region is CASSVWGEGPNEQFF. The CDR3 DNA sequence: TGTGCCAGCAGCGTTTGGGGGGAGGGCCCCAATGAGCAGTTCTTC.

This clonotype was seen a few times. The V call is TRBV28, the J call TRBJ2-3; tentatively, D is TRBD1 (6 bases). V was clipped by 3 bases and J by 5 bases, with 15 bases between them. The germline gives CDR1 MDHEN, CDR2 SYDVKM. This CDR3 has 15 amino acids. The CDR3 sequence is CASSLGHEGEDTQYF. CDR3 bases: TGTGCCAGCAGTTTGGGGCACGAGGGGGAAGATACGCAGTATTTT.

This clonotype was observed a few times. V and J are TRBV27 and TRBJ2-1, with 8 bases that match TRBD2. This CDR3 comprises 16 residues. V trimming: 5 bases; J trimming: 2 bases; junction bases outside the gene matches: 8. Germline loops: CDR1 MNHEY, CDR2 SMNVEV (reference sequence). The CDR3 loop reads CASSPLGSGAYNEQFF. Written as DNA, the CDR3 is TGTGCCAGCAGTCCCCTCGGTAGCGGGGCCTACAATGAGCAGTTCTTC.

This clonotype was seen only a few times. The genes are TRBV20-1 and TRBJ2-5; TRBD2 aligns across 11 bases. Germline-derived CDR1 and CDR2 are DFQATT and SNEGSKA (reference sequence). With 7 bases clipped from V and 4 bases from J, the junction kept 14 bases outside the gene matches. This CDR3 contains 16 residues. The CDR3 is CSVLRGSGRGGETQYF. CDR3 in DNA: TGCAGTGTATTGCGTGGTAGCGGGAGGGGGGGAGAGACCCAGTACTTC.

This clonotype was recorded a few times. At one boundary the junction diverges from the germline segment, which might be a read error. The rearrangement joins TRBV4-1 to TRBJ1-5; tentative D call: TRBD1 (6 bases). The length of the CDR3 is 18 residues. Germline V gives CDR1 MGHRA, CDR2 YSYEKL. In nucleotides, the CDR3 is TGCGCCAGCAGACAAGATAGGGACAAGGGGCCTAGCAATCAGCCCCAGCATTTT. Translated, it gives CASRQDRDKGPSNQPQHF.

This clonotype is labeled as medium-sized. This chain joins TRBV15 and TRBJ2-2; 7 nucleotides align to TRBD1. Looked up from germline, CDR1 is LNHNV and CDR2 is YYDKDF (reference sequence). With V trimmed by 5 bases and J by 3 bases, 9 bases remained unmatched. The CDR3 consists of 16 residues. As DNA, the CDR3 is TGTGCCACCAGCGTCACAGACAGGGCGGACACCGGGGAGCTGTTTTTT. This encodes CATSVTDRADTGELFF.

This clonotype was counted a few times. The V gene is TRBV29-1, the J gene TRBJ2-5; TRBD1 aligns across 8 bases. V lost 0 bases, J lost 5 bases, and 5 bases stayed unmatched. The germline CDR1 and CDR2 sequences are SQVTM and ANQGSEA. The CDR3 is 14 residues long. CDR3 coding DNA: TGCAGCGTTGAAGACAGGGGGCGAAGGGAGACCCAGTACTTC. It translates to CSVEDRGRRETQYF.